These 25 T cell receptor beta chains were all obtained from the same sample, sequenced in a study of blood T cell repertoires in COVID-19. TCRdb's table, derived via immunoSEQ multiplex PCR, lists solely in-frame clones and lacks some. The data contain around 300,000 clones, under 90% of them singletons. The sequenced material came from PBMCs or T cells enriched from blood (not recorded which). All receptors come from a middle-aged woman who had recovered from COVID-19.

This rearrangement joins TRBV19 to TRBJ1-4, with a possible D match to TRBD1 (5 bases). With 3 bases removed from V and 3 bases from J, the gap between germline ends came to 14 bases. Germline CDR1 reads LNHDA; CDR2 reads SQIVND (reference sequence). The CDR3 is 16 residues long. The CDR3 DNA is TGTGCCAGTAGTATGGTAACAGGCGCTCCTAATGAAAAACTGTTTTTT. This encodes CASSMVTGAPNEKLFF.

CDR3 DNA sequence: TGTGCCAGCAGTCGAGGTACCACCGGGGAGCTGTTTTTT. It encodes CASSRGTTGELFF. The chain employs TRBV6-2 or TRBV6-3 and TRBJ2-2; D remains unclear. The V and J ends lost 5 bases and 4 bases respectively, with 8 bases between them. The CDR3 consists of 13 residues. The germline gives CDR1 MNHEY, CDR2 SVGEGT.

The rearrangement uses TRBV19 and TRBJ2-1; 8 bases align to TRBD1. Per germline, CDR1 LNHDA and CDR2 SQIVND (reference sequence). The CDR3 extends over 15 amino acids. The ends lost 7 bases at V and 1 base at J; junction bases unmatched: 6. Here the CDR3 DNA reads TGTGCCAGTACCGACCAGGGGGCATCCTACAATGAGCAGTTCTTC. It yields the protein CASTDQGASYNEQFF.

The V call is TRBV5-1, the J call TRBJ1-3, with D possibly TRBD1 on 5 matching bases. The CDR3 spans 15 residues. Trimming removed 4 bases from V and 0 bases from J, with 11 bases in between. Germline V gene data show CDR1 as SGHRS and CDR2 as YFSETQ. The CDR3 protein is CASSPSGRSGNTIYF. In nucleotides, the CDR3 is TGCGCCAGCAGCCCATCAGGGCGCTCTGGAAACACCATATATTTT. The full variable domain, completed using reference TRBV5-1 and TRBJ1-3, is KAGVTQTPRYLIKTRGQQVTLSCSPISGHRSVSWYQQTPGQGLQFLFEYFSETQRNKGNFPGRFSGRQFSNSRSEMNVSTLELGDSALYLCASSPSGRSGNTIYFGEGSWLTVV.

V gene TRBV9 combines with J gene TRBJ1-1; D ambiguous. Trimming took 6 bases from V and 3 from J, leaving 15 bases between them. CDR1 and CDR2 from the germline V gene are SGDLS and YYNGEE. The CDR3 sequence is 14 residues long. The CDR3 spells CASTPPGWDTEAFF. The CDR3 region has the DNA TGTGCCAGCACCCCCCCGGGTTGGGACACTGAAGCTTTCTTT.

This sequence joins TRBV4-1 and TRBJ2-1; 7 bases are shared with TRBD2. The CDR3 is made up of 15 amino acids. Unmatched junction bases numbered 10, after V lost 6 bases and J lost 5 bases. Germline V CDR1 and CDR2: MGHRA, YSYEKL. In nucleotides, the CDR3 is TGCGCCAGCAGGCGAGGGCCGGGGAGGGACAATGAGCAGTTCTTC. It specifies CASRRGPGRDNEQFF.

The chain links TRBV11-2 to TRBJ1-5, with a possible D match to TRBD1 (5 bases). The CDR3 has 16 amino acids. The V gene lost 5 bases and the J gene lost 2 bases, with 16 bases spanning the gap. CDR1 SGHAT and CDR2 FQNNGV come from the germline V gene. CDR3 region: CASSPAYGGGNQPQHF. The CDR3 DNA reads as TGTGCCAGCAGCCCAGCATACGGGGGGGGCAATCAGCCCCAGCATTTT.

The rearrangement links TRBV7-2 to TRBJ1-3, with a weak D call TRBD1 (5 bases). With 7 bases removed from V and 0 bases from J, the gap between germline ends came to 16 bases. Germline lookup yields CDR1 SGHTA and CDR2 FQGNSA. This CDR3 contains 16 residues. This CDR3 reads CASTSGGAYSGNTIYF. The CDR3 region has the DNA TGTGCCAGCACCTCCGGCGGGGCTTACTCTGGAAACACCATATATTTT.

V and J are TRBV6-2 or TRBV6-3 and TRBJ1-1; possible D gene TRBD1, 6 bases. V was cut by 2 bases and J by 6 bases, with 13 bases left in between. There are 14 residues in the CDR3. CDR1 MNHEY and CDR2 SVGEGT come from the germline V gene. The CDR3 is CASSYPYRVSEAFF. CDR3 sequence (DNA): TGTGCCAGCAGTTACCCTTACAGGGTCTCTGAAGCTTTCTTT.

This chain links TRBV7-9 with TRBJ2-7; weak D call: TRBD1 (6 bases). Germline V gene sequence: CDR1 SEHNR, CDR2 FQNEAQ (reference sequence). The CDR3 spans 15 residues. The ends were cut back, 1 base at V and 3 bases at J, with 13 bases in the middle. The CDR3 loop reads CASSLVWTEGYEQYF. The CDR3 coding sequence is TGTGCCAGCAGCTTAGTATGGACAGAAGGCTACGAGCAGTACTTC.

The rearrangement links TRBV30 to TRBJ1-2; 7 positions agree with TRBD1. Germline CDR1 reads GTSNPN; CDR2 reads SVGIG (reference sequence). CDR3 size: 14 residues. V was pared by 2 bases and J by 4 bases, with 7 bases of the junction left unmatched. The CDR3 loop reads CAWSRPAGGYGYTF. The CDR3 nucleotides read TGTGCCTGGAGTCGCCCCGCAGGGGGCTATGGCTACACCTTC.

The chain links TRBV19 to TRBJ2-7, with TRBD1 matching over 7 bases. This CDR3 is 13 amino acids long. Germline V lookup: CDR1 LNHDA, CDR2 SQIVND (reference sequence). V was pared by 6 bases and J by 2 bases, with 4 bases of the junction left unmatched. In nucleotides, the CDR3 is TGTGCCAGTAGCCGGGACAGTACCTACGAGCAGTACTTC. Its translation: CASSRDSTYEQYF.

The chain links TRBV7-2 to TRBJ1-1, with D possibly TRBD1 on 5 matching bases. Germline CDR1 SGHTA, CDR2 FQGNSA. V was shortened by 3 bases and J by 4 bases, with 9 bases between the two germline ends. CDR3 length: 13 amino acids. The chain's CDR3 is CASSLSGPTEAFF. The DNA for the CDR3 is TGTGCCAGCAGCTTGTCAGGGCCCACTGAAGCTTTCTTT.

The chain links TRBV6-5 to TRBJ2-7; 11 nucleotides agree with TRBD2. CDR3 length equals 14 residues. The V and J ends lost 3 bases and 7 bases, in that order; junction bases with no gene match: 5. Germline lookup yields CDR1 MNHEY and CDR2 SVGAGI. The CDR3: CASSYSGGALEQYF. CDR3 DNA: TGTGCCAGCAGTTATAGCGGGGGGGCCCTTGAGCAGTACTTC.

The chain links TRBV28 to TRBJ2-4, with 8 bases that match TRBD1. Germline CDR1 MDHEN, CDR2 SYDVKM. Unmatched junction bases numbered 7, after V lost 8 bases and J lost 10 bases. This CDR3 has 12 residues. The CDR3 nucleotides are TGTGCCAGCGGGACACAGGGGGAGATTCAGTACTTC. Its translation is CASGTQGEIQYF.

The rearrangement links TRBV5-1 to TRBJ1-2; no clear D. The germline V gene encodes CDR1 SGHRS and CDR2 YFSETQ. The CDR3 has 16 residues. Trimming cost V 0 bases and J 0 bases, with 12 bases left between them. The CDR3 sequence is CASSLALAGTNYGYTF. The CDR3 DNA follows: TGCGCCAGCAGCTTGGCCTTGGCAGGAACTAACTATGGCTACACCTTC.

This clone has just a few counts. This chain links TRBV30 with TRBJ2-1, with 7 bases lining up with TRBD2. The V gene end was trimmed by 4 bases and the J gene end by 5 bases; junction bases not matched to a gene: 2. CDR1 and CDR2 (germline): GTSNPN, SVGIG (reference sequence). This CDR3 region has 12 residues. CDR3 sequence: CAWNGLDNEQFF. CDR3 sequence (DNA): TGTGCCTGGAACGGACTAGACAATGAGCAGTTCTTC.

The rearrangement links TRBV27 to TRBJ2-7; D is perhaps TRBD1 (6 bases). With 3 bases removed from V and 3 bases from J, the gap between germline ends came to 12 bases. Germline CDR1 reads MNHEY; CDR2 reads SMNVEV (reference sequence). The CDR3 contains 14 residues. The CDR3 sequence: CASSFASDSYEQYF. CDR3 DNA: TGTGCCAGCAGTTTCGCATCGGACAGCTACGAGCAGTACTTC.

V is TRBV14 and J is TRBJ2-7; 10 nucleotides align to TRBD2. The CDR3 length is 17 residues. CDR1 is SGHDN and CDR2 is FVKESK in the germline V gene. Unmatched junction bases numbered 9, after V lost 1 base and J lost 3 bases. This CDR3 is CASSQASLAGAGYEQYF. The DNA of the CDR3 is TGTGCCAGCAGCCAAGCGTCCCTAGCGGGAGCTGGCTACGAGCAGTACTTC.

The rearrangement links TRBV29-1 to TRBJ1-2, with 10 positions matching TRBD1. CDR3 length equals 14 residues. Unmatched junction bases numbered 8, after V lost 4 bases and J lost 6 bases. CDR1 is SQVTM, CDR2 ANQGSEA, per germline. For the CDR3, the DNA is TGCAGCGTTGCAGCAGGACAGGGGGTGGATGGCTACACCTTC. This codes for CSVAAGQGVDGYTF.

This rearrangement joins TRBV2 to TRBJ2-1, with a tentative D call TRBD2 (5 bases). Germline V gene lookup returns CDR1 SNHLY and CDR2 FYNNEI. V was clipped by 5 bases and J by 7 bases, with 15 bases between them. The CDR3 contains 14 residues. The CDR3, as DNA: TGTGCCAGCAGTATTACTCGGACTCCTAATGAGCAGTTCTTC. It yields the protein CASSITRTPNEQFF.

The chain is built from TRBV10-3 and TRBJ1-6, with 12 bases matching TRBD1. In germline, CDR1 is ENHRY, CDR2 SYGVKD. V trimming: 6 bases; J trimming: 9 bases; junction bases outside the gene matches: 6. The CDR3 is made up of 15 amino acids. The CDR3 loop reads CAISRRDRGPSPLHF. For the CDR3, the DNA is TGTGCCATCAGCCGTCGGGACAGGGGGCCTTCACCCCTCCACTTT.

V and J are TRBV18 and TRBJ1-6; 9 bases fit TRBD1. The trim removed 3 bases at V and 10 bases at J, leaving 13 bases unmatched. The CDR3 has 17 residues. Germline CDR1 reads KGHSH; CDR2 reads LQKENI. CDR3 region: CASSPETPGQGTSPLHF. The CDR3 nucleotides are TGTGCCAGCTCACCCGAAACCCCGGGACAGGGAACCTCACCCCTCCACTTT.

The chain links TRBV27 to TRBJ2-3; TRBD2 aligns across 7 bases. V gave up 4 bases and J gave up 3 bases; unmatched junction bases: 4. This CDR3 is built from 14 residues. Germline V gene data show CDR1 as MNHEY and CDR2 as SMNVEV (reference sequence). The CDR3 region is CASSWGGGTDTQYF. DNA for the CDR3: TGTGCCAGCAGTTGGGGGGGTGGGACAGATACGCAGTATTTT.

CDR3 in DNA: TGTGCCAGCAGTTATGGGGTGTCTGACAGACAAGAGACCCAGTACTTC. Translation gives CASSYGVSDRQETQYF. The J gene is TRBJ2-5, the V gene TRBV6-5, with a tentative D call TRBD1 (5 bases). Germline V gene lookup returns CDR1 MNHEY and CDR2 SVGAGI. Between the trimmed V and J ends, which lost 3 bases and 2 bases, there was a span of 16 bases. This CDR3 comprises 16 residues.